A selection of T cell receptor beta chains follows, all from one sample in a study of cytomegalovirus exposure and HLA in healthy donors. TCRdb keeps only in-frame clones here, not all; method: immunoSEQ multiplex PCR. The profile shows some 200,000 clones, roughly 82% of them singletons. Sequencing was performed on PBMCs. The receptors here all came from a woman in her fifties or sixties in good health and CMV-seropositive. Both conserved end residues are part of each CDR3. D genes are given only for firm matches. Clone size is stated in some rows and not others, as once, few, many or a class when expanded.

TRBV18,NA,NA,TRBJ2-6,CASSPPEQGVGGANVLTF,TGTGCCAGCTCACCACCTGAACAGGGAGTCGGTGGGGCCAACGTCCTGACTTTC
TRBV5-4,NA,NA,TRBJ1-2,CASSQDQGGYTF,TGTGCCAGCAGCCAAGACCAGGGAGGCTACACCTTC
TRBV27,NA,TRBD1,TRBJ1-6,CASSAGTGGSPLHF,TGTGCCAGCAGTGCCGGGACAGGGGGATCACCCCTCCACTTT
TRBV6-6,NA,NA,TRBJ1-3,CASNLDSLGNTIYF,TGTGCCAGCAACCTCGACAGTCTGGGGAACACCATATATTTT
TRBV6-6,once,TRBD1,TRBJ1-2,CASRERVQGDYGYTF,TGTGCCAGCAGGGAAAGGGTCCAGGGGGACTATGGCTACACCTTC
TRBV6-5,NA,NA,TRBJ1-6,CASSYSAGVYNSPLHF,TGTGCCAGCAGTTACTCGGCGGGGGTCTATAATTCACCCCTCCACTTT
TRBV2,NA,NA,TRBJ2-5,CASSETPSNRKETQYF,TGTGCCAGCAGTGAAACCCCCTCAAACAGGAAAGAGACCCAGTACTTC
TRBV7-9,once,NA,TRBJ2-7,CASSLGTSIIGNEQYF,TGTGCCAGCAGCTTAGGTACGAGCATTATCGGGAACGAGCAGTACTTC
TRBV11-3,NA,TRBD1,TRBJ2-7,CASSLDRGEQYF,TGTGCAAGCAGCTTAGACAGGGGAGAGCAGTACTTC
TRBV11-2,NA,NA,TRBJ2-7,CASSLSQGSIYEQYF,TGTGCCAGCAGCTTAAGCCAGGGCTCTATCTACGAGCAGTACTTC
TRBV10-3,once,TRBD1,TRBJ1-1,CAISEPGDRGNTEAFF,TGTGCCATCAGTGAGCCGGGTGACAGGGGGAACACTGAAGCTTTCTTT
TRBV7-9,NA,NA,TRBJ1-5,CASSLREGNQPQHF,TGTGCCAGCAGCTTAAGAGAGGGCAATCAGCCCCAGCATTTT
TRBV4-2,NA,NA,TRBJ2-1,CASSQEEGSYNEQFF,TGTGCCAGCAGCCAAGAAGAGGGCAGCTACAATGAGCAGTTCTTC
TRBV2,once,TRBD1,TRBJ1-2,CASSYRGARGYTF,TGTGCCAGCAGTTACAGGGGAGCGCGGGGCTACACCTTC